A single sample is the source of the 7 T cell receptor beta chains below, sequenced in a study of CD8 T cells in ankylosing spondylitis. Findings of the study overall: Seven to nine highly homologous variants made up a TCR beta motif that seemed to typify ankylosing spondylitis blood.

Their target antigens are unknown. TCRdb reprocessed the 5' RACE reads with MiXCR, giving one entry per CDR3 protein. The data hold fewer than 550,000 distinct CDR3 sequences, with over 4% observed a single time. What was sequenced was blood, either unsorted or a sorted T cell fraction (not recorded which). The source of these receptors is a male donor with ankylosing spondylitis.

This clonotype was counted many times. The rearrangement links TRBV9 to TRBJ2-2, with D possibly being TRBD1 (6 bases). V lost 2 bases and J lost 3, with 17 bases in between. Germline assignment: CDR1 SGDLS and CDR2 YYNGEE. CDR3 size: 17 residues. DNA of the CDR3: TGTGCCAGCAGCGTTGGACCCGGGACAACCTACACCGGGGAGCTGTTTTTT. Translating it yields CASSVGPGTTYTGELFF.

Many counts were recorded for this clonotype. The CDR3 coding sequence is TGTGCCAGCAGCGCTAAAGGCGGGACAGGGGCTAACTATGGCTACACCTTC. The encoded protein is CASSAKGGTGANYGYTF. The chain has TRBV7-2 and TRBJ1-2, with TRBD1 identical over 10 bases. The CDR3 has 17 residues. The ends lost 5 bases at V and 0 bases at J; junction bases unmatched: 9. Germline V CDR1 and CDR2: SGHTA, FQGNSA. The full variable domain, in which reference TRBV7-2 and TRBJ1-2 provide the parts outside the CDR3, is GAGVSQSPSNKVTEKGKDVELRCDPISGHTALYWYRQSLGQGLEFLIYFQGNSAPDKSGLPSDRFSAERTGGSVSTLTIQRTQQEDSAVYLCASSAKGGTGANYGYTFGSGTRLTVV.

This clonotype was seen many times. Here the CDR3 reads CASRGGDEQFF. CDR3 nucleotide sequence: TGTGCCAGCAGGGGGGGGGATGAGCAGTTCTTC. The chain combines TRBV7-9 with TRBJ2-1; 7 nucleotides agree with TRBD2. Trimming took 6 bases from V and 8 from J; bases not matched to a gene: 1. The CDR3 is made up of 11 amino acids. The germline gives CDR1 SEHNR, CDR2 FQNEAQ (reference sequence).

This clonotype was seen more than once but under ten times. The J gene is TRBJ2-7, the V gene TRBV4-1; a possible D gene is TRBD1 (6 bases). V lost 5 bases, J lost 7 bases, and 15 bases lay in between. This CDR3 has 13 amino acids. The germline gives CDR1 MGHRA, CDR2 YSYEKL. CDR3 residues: CASSITGHGEQYF. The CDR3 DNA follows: TGCGCCAGCAGCATAACAGGGCACGGGGAGCAGTACTTC.

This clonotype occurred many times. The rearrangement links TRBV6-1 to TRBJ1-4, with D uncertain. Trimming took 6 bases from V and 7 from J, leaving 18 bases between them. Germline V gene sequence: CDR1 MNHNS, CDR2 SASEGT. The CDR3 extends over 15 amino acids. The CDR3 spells CASSPTLVTGEKLFF. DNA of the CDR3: TGTGCCAGCAGCCCCACACTGGTCACGGGTGAAAAACTGTTTTTT.

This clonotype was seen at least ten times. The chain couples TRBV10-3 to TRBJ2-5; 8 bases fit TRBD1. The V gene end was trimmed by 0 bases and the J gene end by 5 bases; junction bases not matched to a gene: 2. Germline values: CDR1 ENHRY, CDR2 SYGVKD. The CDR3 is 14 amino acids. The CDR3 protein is CAISESTGVETQYF. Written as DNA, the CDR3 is TGTGCCATCAGTGAGTCGACAGGGGTGGAGACCCAGTACTTC.

This chain's CDR3 is CASSPGTLITYEQYF. CDR3 coding DNA: TGCGCCAGCAGCCCCGGGACACTAATTACCTACGAGCAGTACTTC. The chain has TRBV5-1 and TRBJ2-7, with D maybe TRBD1 (6 bases). The CDR3 length is 15 residues. V lost 4 bases, J lost 2 bases, and 16 bases lay in between. The V gene's germline CDR1 is SGHRS and CDR2 YFSETQ.